These 15 T cell receptor beta chains were all obtained from the same sample, sequenced in a study of blood T cell repertoires in COVID-19. Sequencing used immunoSEQ multiplex PCR; TCRdb keeps in-frame clones, though not all of them. The sample holds about 200,000 clones, over 80% seen once. Sequenced material: PBMCs or T cells enriched from blood (not recorded which). The receptors here all came from a man aged 25-40 years who had recovered from COVID-19.

The chain employs TRBV5-6 and TRBJ1-2; perhaps TRBD1 as D (5 bases). Per germline, CDR1 SGHDT and CDR2 YYEEEE. Between the trimmed V and J ends, which lost 5 bases and 0 bases, there was a span of 17 bases. The CDR3 extends over 16 amino acids. CDR3 sequence (DNA): TGTGCCAGCAGACCTGGGGCCCCAAAAGCTAACTATGGCTACACCTTC. Residues: CASRPGAPKANYGYTF.

The gene calls are TRBV19 and TRBJ2-7, with 10 bases matching TRBD1. CDR1 is LNHDA, CDR2 SQIVND, per germline (reference sequence). The CDR3 is 14 residues long. The ends lost 4 bases at V and 6 bases at J; junction bases unmatched: 6. CDR3 nucleotides: TGTGCCAGTAGTAGCCGGGACAGGGGTTTCGAGCAGTACTTC. Translating gives CASSSRDRGFEQYF.

The V gene is TRBV11-2, the J gene TRBJ2-2; 9 nucleotides align to TRBD1. The CDR3 consists of 16 residues. Looked up from germline, CDR1 is SGHAT and CDR2 is FQNNGV. V lost 5 bases to trimming and J lost 0 bases; unmatched junction nucleotides: 4. The CDR3 sequence is CASSVRDRANTGELFF. As DNA, the CDR3 is TGTGCCAGCAGCGTGAGGGACAGGGCGAACACCGGGGAGCTGTTTTTT.

A single count supports this clone. This sequence joins TRBV19 and TRBJ1-5; D is possibly TRBD1 (6 bases). Germline V gene sequence: CDR1 LNHDA, CDR2 SQIVND (reference sequence). The CDR3 runs 14 residues. The germline V and J ends were trimmed by 3 bases and 7 bases, with 13 bases remaining between them. The CDR3 DNA reads as TGTGCCAGTAGTATCACAGGGAGAGGCCAGCCCCAGCATTTT. The encoded protein is CASSITGRGQPQHF. Combining the CDR3 with reference TRBV19 and TRBJ1-5 gives the whole variable domain DGGITQSPKYLFRKEGQNVTLSCEQNLNHDAMYWYRQDPGQGLRLIYYSQIVNDFQKGDIAEGYSVSREKKESFPLTVTSAQKNPTAFYLCASSITGRGQPQHFGDGTRLSIL.

Only one count was recorded for this clone. This chain uses TRBV7-2 with TRBJ1-4; 8 bases are a match to TRBD1. The ends lost 1 base at V and 1 base at J; junction bases unmatched: 11. The CDR3 extends over 19 amino acids. Germline CDR1 reads SGHTA; CDR2 reads FQGNSA. The CDR3 loop is CASSLDASRGRLTNEKLFF. DNA of the CDR3: TGTGCCAGCAGCTTAGATGCGAGCAGGGGGCGTCTAACTAATGAAAAACTGTTTTTT.

This chain joins TRBV5-4 and TRBJ2-7; TRBD2 matches at 8 bases. CDR3 length: 15 amino acids. Germline CDR1 is SGHNT and CDR2 is YYREEE (reference sequence). Trimming at V came to 4 bases and at J to 6 bases, leaving 12 bases not matched to a gene. The CDR3 is CASSTDSGRLSEQYF. The CDR3 nucleotides are TGTGCCAGCAGCACCGACAGCGGGAGATTAAGCGAGCAGTACTTC.

This rearrangement joins TRBV14 to TRBJ1-2; tentative D call: TRBD1 (6 bases). Germline V gene sequence: CDR1 SGHDN, CDR2 FVKESK. V lost 4 bases, J lost 7 bases, and 13 bases lay in between. The CDR3 is made up of 13 amino acids. CDR3 coding DNA: TGTGCCAGCAGCCTTTCGACAGGTCCTGGCTACACCTTC. Translation gives CASSLSTGPGYTF.

The chain recombines TRBV9 with TRBJ2-7; TRBD2 matches 10 bases. The CDR3 contains 15 residues. CDR1 is SGDLS, CDR2 YYNGEE, per germline. V dropped 1 base and J dropped 0; count of bases not matched to a gene: 1. This CDR3 reads CASSVSSGSSYEQYF. The CDR3 bases are TGTGCCAGCAGCGTATCTAGCGGGAGCTCCTACGAGCAGTACTTC.

This chain uses TRBV18 with TRBJ2-7; 12 nucleotides line up with TRBD1. The ends lost 5 bases at V and 6 bases at J; junction bases unmatched: 11. This CDR3 is built from 16 residues. Per germline, CDR1 KGHSH and CDR2 LQKENI. This chain's CDR3 is CASSASGTGGFSEQYF. The CDR3 nucleotides are TGTGCCAGCTCAGCGTCCGGGACAGGGGGCTTCAGCGAGCAGTACTTC.

V is TRBV5-1 and J is TRBJ2-3; 7 nucleotides align to TRBD1. V lost 3 bases, J lost 0 bases, and 7 bases stayed unmatched. The CDR3 has 16 amino acids. Germline assignment: CDR1 SGHRS and CDR2 YFSETQ. This chain's CDR3 is CASSSDREPSTDTQYF. CDR3 DNA: TGCGCCAGCAGCTCAGACAGGGAACCGAGCACAGATACGCAGTATTTT. The full variable domain, its missing parts supplied by reference TRBV5-1 and TRBJ2-3, is KAGVTQTPRYLIKTRGQQVTLSCSPISGHRSVSWYQQTPGQGLQFLFEYFSETQRNKGNFPGRFSGRQFSNSRSEMNVSTLELGDSALYLCASSSDREPSTDTQYFGPGTRLTVL.

The V call is TRBV28, the J call TRBJ1-4; tentative D call: TRBD1 (5 bases). The V end was cut by 8 bases, the J end by 7 bases, with 17 bases between. This CDR3 contains 14 residues. Germline V CDR1 and CDR2: MDHEN, SYDVKM. The CDR3 loop is CASSLFGGGEKLFF. Written as DNA, the CDR3 is TGTGCCAGCTCCCTTTTTGGGGGGGGTGAAAAACTGTTTTTT.

The V call is TRBV2, the J call TRBJ2-5; TRBD2 is a possible D gene (6 bases). CDR1 and CDR2 (germline): SNHLY, FYNNEI. V shed 8 bases and J shed 9 bases, with 22 bases lying between them. The CDR3 loop spans 14 amino acids. CDR3 loop: CASLSAGRTGAQYF. DNA for the CDR3: TGTGCCAGCCTCTCGGCGGGGCGCACGGGGGCCCAGTACTTC.

This rearrangement joins TRBV2 to TRBJ1-5, with D unresolved. The germline V gene encodes CDR1 SNHLY and CDR2 FYNNEI. The V gene lost 4 bases and the J gene lost 6 bases, with 16 bases spanning the gap. This CDR3 is built from 15 residues. CDR3 bases: TGTGCCAGCAGTGGGCCTGAACAGATGCGTCAGCCCCAGCATTTT. Protein product: CASSGPEQMRQPQHF.

The V and J genes are TRBV7-8 and TRBJ1-1; 10 nucleotides align to TRBD1. The V and J ends lost 1 base and 5 bases, in that order; junction bases with no gene match: 10. This CDR3 region has 17 residues. The germline CDR1 and CDR2 sequences are SGHVS and FQNEAQ. CDR3 amino acids: CASSLDTTGGAWTEAFF. The CDR3 nucleotides read TGTGCCAGCAGCTTAGACACGACAGGGGGCGCGTGGACTGAAGCTTTCTTT.

The chain has TRBV5-1 and TRBJ2-7, with 9 bases lining up with TRBD1. Germline loops: CDR1 SGHRS, CDR2 YFSETQ. After removal of 0 bases from V and 4 bases from J, the junction contained 2 bases not matched to a gene. The CDR3 extends over 14 amino acids. The CDR3 is CASSLATGGYEQYF. In nucleotides, the CDR3 is TGCGCCAGCAGCTTGGCGACAGGGGGGTACGAGCAGTACTTC.